One sample yielded the 32 T cell receptor beta chains listed below, sequenced in a study of PD-1 blockade in classical Hodgkin lymphoma. The method was immunoSEQ multiplex PCR; TCRdb's version includes in-frame clones alone and lacks a portion of them. The profile shows roughly 17,000 clones, 75% to 85% of them singletons. Each patient's relapse followed autologous stem cell transplantation, and brentuximab vedotin exposure varied. The input for sequencing was peripheral blood mononuclear cells (PBMCs), taken at baseline. The origin of the receptors is a human donor with classical Hodgkin lymphoma.

The chain carries TRBV18 and TRBJ2-3, with 7 bases identical to TRBD1. The V segment lost 3 bases and the J segment 6 bases; nucleotides outside the gene matches: 6. Germline V gives CDR1 KGHSH, CDR2 LQKENI. The CDR3 has 14 residues. The CDR3 spells CASSPWDSVDTQYF. CDR3 in DNA: TGTGCCAGCTCACCCTGGGACAGTGTGGATACGCAGTATTTT.

V is TRBV2 and J is TRBJ1-1; a weak D match, TRBD1 (5 bases). Trimming stripped 4 bases from V and 4 bases from J, with 10 bases between. Germline CDR1 is SNHLY and CDR2 is FYNNEI. The CDR3 has 13 residues. CDR3 residues: CASSARQRTEAFF. The CDR3 nucleotides read TGTGCCAGCAGTGCCAGACAGCGCACTGAAGCTTTCTTT. The whole variable domain, remainder taken from reference TRBV2 and TRBJ1-1, is EPEVTQTPSHQVTQMGQEVILRCVPISNHLYFYWYRQILGQKVEFLVSFYNNEISEKSEIFDDQFSVERPDGSNFTLKIRSTKLEDSAMYFCASSARQRTEAFFGQGTRLTVV.

The CDR3 loop is CASSHLTTEQYF. CDR3 DNA sequence: TGTGCCAGCAGCCACCTTACTACCGAGCAGTACTTC. This rearrangement joins TRBV7-9 to TRBJ2-7; D is unresolved. Deletions cut 5 bases from V and 6 bases from J, with 11 bases between. Per the germline V gene, CDR1 is SEHNR and CDR2 is FQNEAQ (reference sequence). The CDR3 extends over 12 amino acids.

This chain uses TRBV30 with TRBJ2-3, with 12 positions matching TRBD2. The trim removed 1 base at V and 10 bases at J, leaving 6 bases unmatched. Germline assignment: CDR1 GTSNPN and CDR2 SVGIG (reference sequence). This CDR3 comprises 14 residues. The CDR3, as DNA: TGTGCCTGGAGTGCCGGACTAGCGGGAAGATCGCAGTATTTT. It codes for CAWSAGLAGRSQYF. Based on the CDR3 plus reference TRBV30 and TRBJ2-3, the full variable domain is SQTIHQWPATLVQPVGSPLSLECTVEGTSNPNLYWYRQAAGRGLQLLFYSVGIGQISSEVPQNLSASRPQDRQFILSSKKLLLSDSGFYLCAWSAGLAGRSQYFGPGTRLTVL.

This rearrangement joins TRBV6-1 to TRBJ2-1, with 8 bases matching TRBD1. Germline V lookup: CDR1 MNHNS, CDR2 SASEGT. CDR3 length: 16 residues. Trimming removed 4 bases from V and 7 bases from J; junction bases left unmatched: 12. The CDR3 nucleotides read TGTGCCAGCAGTGGAACGTACGACAGGGGAGGTAATGAGCAGTTCTTC. It yields the protein CASSGTYDRGGNEQFF.

This clone ranks as large. V usage is TRBV27 and J usage is TRBJ2-3, with D possibly TRBD2 on 5 matching bases. The germline V and J ends were trimmed by 8 bases and 5 bases, with 14 bases remaining between them. Germline CDR1 reads MNHEY; CDR2 reads SMNVEV (reference sequence). The CDR3 covers 13 residues. DNA for the CDR3: TGTGCCAGCTCGGTGGCGGGTAAAGATACGCAGTATTTT. This sequence encodes CASSVAGKDTQYF.

CDR3 amino acids: CASSSLGRGAEAFF. The CDR3 DNA follows: TGTGCCAGCAGTTCTTTGGGCAGGGGGGCTGAAGCTTTCTTT. This sequence joins TRBV28 and TRBJ1-1; 7 bases match TRBD1. CDR3 length: 14 amino acids. Germline CDR1 MDHEN, CDR2 SYDVKM. With V trimmed by 4 bases and J by 6 bases, 8 bases remained unmatched. Full variable domain (outside the CDR3, taken from reference TRBV28 and TRBJ1-1): DVKVTQSSRYLVKRTGEKVFLECVQDMDHENMFWYRQDPGLGLRLIYFSYDVKMKEKGDIPEGYSVSREKKERFSLILESASTNQTSMYLCASSSLGRGAEAFFGQGTRLTVV.

The CDR3 loop reads CASSLVPGEAFF. The CDR3 DNA is TGTGCCAGCAGCTTAGTGCCGGGTGAAGCTTTCTTT. V and J are TRBV11-3 and TRBJ1-1; unclear D gene. Trimming removed 1 base from V and 7 bases from J, with 7 bases in between. The CDR3 consists of 12 residues. Germline-derived CDR1 and CDR2 are SGHNT and YENEEA.

This clone is medium-sized in the sample. The gene calls are TRBV28 and TRBJ1-1; D is unclear. Germline CDR1 and CDR2: MDHEN and SYDVKM. This CDR3 has 11 amino acids. Trimming stripped 7 bases from V and 2 bases from J, with 5 bases between. CDR3 nucleotides: TGTGCCAGCACGTCAAACACTGAAGCTTTCTTT. It encodes CASTSNTEAFF.

Only one count was recorded for this clone. This rearrangement joins TRBV4-1 to TRBJ2-1; D perhaps matches TRBD1 (6 bases). The CDR3 loop spans 14 amino acids. V was shortened by 3 bases and J by 8 bases, with 14 bases between the two germline ends. Germline V lookup: CDR1 MGHRA, CDR2 YSYEKL. The CDR3 protein is CASSQLQGIDEQFF. CDR3 bases: TGCGCCAGCAGCCAGCTACAGGGTATCGATGAGCAGTTCTTC.

The chain carries TRBV5-7 and TRBJ2-3; D unclear. TRBV5-7 is annotated as an ORF whose role is uncertain. There are 12 residues in the CDR3. Trimming took off 2 bases at V and 1 base at J, with 2 bases between the two ends. The chain's CDR3 is CASSFGTDTQYF. Here the CDR3 DNA reads TGTGCCAGCAGCTTCGGCACAGATACGCAGTATTTT.

The chain links TRBV5-4 to TRBJ2-2, with TRBD1 matching 9 bases. Germline V gives CDR1 SGHNT, CDR2 YYREEE (reference sequence). The CDR3 runs 17 residues. The V gene end was trimmed by 1 base and the J gene end by 1 base; junction bases not matched to a gene: 5. CDR3 sequence: CASSLSTGGLNTGELFF. For the CDR3, the DNA is TGTGCCAGCAGCTTGAGTACAGGGGGCTTGAACACCGGGGAGCTGTTTTTT.

The gene calls are TRBV7-2 and TRBJ2-7; tentatively, D is TRBD1 or TRBD2 (5 bases each). CDR1 and CDR2 from the germline V gene are SGHTA and FQGNSA. The CDR3 has 15 amino acids. V shed 0 bases and J shed 4 bases, with 13 bases lying between them. The CDR3 DNA reads as TGTGCCAGCAGCTTAGCGGGTGGGGGAGCATACGAGCAGTACTTC. This gives the protein CASSLAGGGAYEQYF.

The chain couples TRBV10-1 to TRBJ2-3; 9 positions match TRBD2. Germline V gene data show CDR1 as WNHNN and CDR2 as SYGVQD (reference sequence). The length of the CDR3 is 17 residues. V shed 0 bases, J shed 4 bases, and the junction held 8 bases outside the gene matches. The CDR3 DNA reads TGCGCCAGCAGTGAGTCTCTAGCGGGAAGTACCGCAGATACGCAGTATTTT. Amino acid sequence: CASSESLAGSTADTQYF.

The rearrangement links TRBV28 to TRBJ1-2; 9 bases agree with TRBD1. Germline CDR1 reads MDHEN; CDR2 reads SYDVKM. V gave up 1 base and J gave up 6 bases; unmatched junction bases: 9. This CDR3 is 16 amino acids long. The CDR3 loop is CASSLSGQGRYDGYTF. DNA of the CDR3: TGTGCCAGCAGTTTATCGGGACAGGGAAGATATGATGGCTACACCTTC.

Here the CDR3 DNA reads TGCAGCGTTGAAATTGGACTAAGCATACAAAGTCGGGCCAACGTCCTGACTTTC. It yields the protein CSVEIGLSIQSRANVLTF. The chain employs TRBV29-1 and TRBJ2-6; possible D gene TRBD2, 6 bases. Looked up from germline, CDR1 is SQVTM and CDR2 is ANQGSEA. The CDR3 contains 18 residues. V was clipped by 2 bases and J by 5 bases, with 22 bases between them.

The V call is TRBV7-8, the J call TRBJ2-7, with TRBD2 matching 7 bases. Unmatched junction bases numbered 6, after V lost 1 base and J lost 3 bases. Germline CDR1 SGHVS, CDR2 FQNEAQ. The CDR3 sequence is 15 residues long. The CDR3 DNA follows: TGTGCCAGCAGCTTAGAAGGGCGGGGGTTCTACGAGCAGTACTTC. This gives the protein CASSLEGRGFYEQYF.

This chain joins TRBV27 and TRBJ2-1; 7 bases align to TRBD1. With V trimmed by 8 bases and J by 9 bases, 10 bases remained unmatched. The CDR3 covers 13 residues. The V gene's germline CDR1 is MNHEY and CDR2 SMNVEV (reference sequence). In nucleotides, the CDR3 is TGTGCCAGCTCCACAGGGGTGGTGATTGAGCAGTTCTTC. This codes for CASSTGVVIEQFF.

This rearrangement joins TRBV7-2 to TRBJ2-5, with D maybe TRBD2 (6 bases). Germline V gene data show CDR1 as SGHTA and CDR2 as FQGNSA. The CDR3 covers 14 residues. V dropped 0 bases and J dropped 2 bases, with 7 bases sitting between them. CDR3 in DNA: TGTGCCAGCAGCTTAGCTAGCGGACAAGAGACCCAGTACTTC. Translating gives CASSLASGQETQYF.

This clone was counted once. The chain couples TRBV30 to TRBJ1-1, with D perhaps matching TRBD1 (6 bases). CDR1 is GTSNPN, CDR2 SVGIG, per germline (reference sequence). V lost 0 bases and J 5 bases, leaving 10 bases between the germline ends. The CDR3 extends over 13 amino acids. In nucleotides, the CDR3 is TGTGCCTGGAGTGTAGGGGGGCGGACTGAAGCTTTCTTT. This gives the protein CAWSVGGRTEAFF.

J is TRBJ2-5 and V is TRBV18; 14 bases align to TRBD2. Germline CDR1 reads KGHSH; CDR2 reads LQKENI. V was clipped by 5 bases and J by 2 bases; unmatched bases: 4. The CDR3 totals 16 residues. The CDR3 reads CASSSGLAGGQETQYF. The DNA for the CDR3 is TGTGCCAGCTCATCCGGACTAGCGGGAGGACAAGAGACCCAGTACTTC.

This chain uses TRBV7-9 with TRBJ2-7; D call uncertain. The V end was cut by 4 bases, the J end by 4 bases, with 8 bases between. The CDR3 has 12 amino acids. The germline CDR1 and CDR2 sequences are SEHNR and FQNEAQ (reference sequence). CDR3 protein: CASSSLYYEQYF. CDR3 nucleotides: TGTGCCAGCAGCTCCCTCTATTACGAGCAGTACTTC.

This sequence joins TRBV28 and TRBJ1-5; the match to TRBD1 covers 7 bases. The V gene end was trimmed by 5 bases and the J gene end by 3 bases; junction bases not matched to a gene: 4. The CDR3 loop spans 14 amino acids. Germline CDR1 and CDR2: MDHEN and SYDVKM. This CDR3 is CASSRDSINQPQHF. DNA for the CDR3: TGTGCCAGCAGTAGGGACAGTATCAATCAGCCCCAGCATTTT.

The chain recombines TRBV19 with TRBJ2-7; D might be TRBD2 (6 bases). V lost 1 base to trimming and J lost 3 bases, with 10 bases between them. In germline, CDR1 is LNHDA, CDR2 SQIVND (reference sequence). CDR3 length: 14 residues. CDR3 bases: TGTGCCAGTAGTATAGGACTAGATATCTACGAGCAGTACTTC. Amino acid sequence: CASSIGLDIYEQYF. Combining the CDR3 with reference TRBV19 and TRBJ2-7 gives the whole variable domain DGGITQSPKYLFRKEGQNVTLSCEQNLNHDAMYWYRQDPGQGLRLIYYSQIVNDFQKGDIAEGYSVSREKKESFPLTVTSAQKNPTAFYLCASSIGLDIYEQYFGPGTRLTVT.

CDR3 sequence: CASSQDRTQYF. For the CDR3, the DNA is TGCGCCAGCAGCCAAGATAGAACGCAGTATTTT. The chain couples TRBV4-3 to TRBJ2-3; D is uncertain. CDR1 and CDR2 from the germline V gene are LGHNA and YSLEER. This CDR3 contains 11 residues. V shed 0 bases and J shed 9 bases, with 4 bases lying between them.

The rearrangement links TRBV27 to TRBJ1-5; no definite D call. The CDR3 has 11 amino acids. The V and J ends lost 8 bases and 3 bases respectively, with 5 bases between them. Germline values: CDR1 MNHEY, CDR2 SMNVEV (reference sequence). The CDR3 coding sequence is TGTGCCAGCGGACCCAATCAGCCCCAGCATTTT. Protein sequence: CASGPNQPQHF.

The chain is built from TRBV9 and TRBJ2-7, with 10 nucleotides matching TRBD2. V shed 2 bases, J shed 4 bases, and the junction held 9 bases outside the gene matches. Germline loops: CDR1 SGDLS, CDR2 YYNGEE. The length of the CDR3 is 16 residues. In DNA form, the CDR3 reads TGTGCCAGCAGCGTGAGCGGGGGGGCCACCGTGTACGAGCAGTACTTC. This encodes CASSVSGGATVYEQYF.

This clone was observed a handful of times. Other DNA sequences of this sample code for an identical CDR3. The chain has TRBV2 and TRBJ2-1, with 8 bases identical to TRBD2. The V gene's germline CDR1 is SNHLY and CDR2 FYNNEI. The V gene end was trimmed by 9 bases and the J gene end by 6 bases; junction bases not matched to a gene: 13. The CDR3 length is 15 residues. CDR3 bases: TGTGCCAGGAGGGGGGGGCGGGAGGTCGCCAATGAGCAGTTCTTC. Amino acid sequence: CARRGGREVANEQFF.

The chain carries TRBV28 and TRBJ1-2; possibly TRBD1 for D (6 bases). The CDR3 totals 14 residues. V dropped 3 bases and J dropped 4 bases, with 12 bases sitting between them. CDR1 and CDR2 from the germline V gene are MDHEN and SYDVKM. CDR3 sequence: CASSFGQQFYGYTF. DNA of the CDR3: TGTGCCAGCAGTTTCGGACAGCAATTCTATGGCTACACCTTC.

Relative to its sample, this clone is medium-sized. The genes are TRBV10-2 and TRBJ2-1; 7 nucleotides line up with TRBD1. CDR1 is WSHSY and CDR2 is SAAADI in the germline V gene. With 5 bases clipped from V and 7 bases from J, the junction kept 2 bases outside the gene matches. The CDR3 contains 12 residues. The CDR3 sequence is CASSPQGNEQFF. The CDR3 DNA follows: TGCGCCAGCAGTCCACAGGGGAATGAGCAGTTCTTC.

In this sample, this clone turned up a few times. The chain recombines TRBV5-1 with TRBJ1-4; a weak D match, TRBD1 (5 bases). This CDR3 spans 16 amino acids. Germline CDR1 is SGHRS and CDR2 is YFSETQ. Trimming shortened V by 0 bases and J by 6 bases, and 15 bases separated the two germline ends. CDR3 residues: CASSLGREGRDEKLFF. Written as DNA, the CDR3 is TGCGCCAGCAGCTTGGGGCGAGAGGGGCGGGATGAAAAACTGTTTTTT.

J is TRBJ2-5 and V is TRBV7-2, with 15 bases identical to TRBD2. The germline V gene has CDR1 SGHTA and CDR2 FQGNSA. This CDR3 has 16 residues. V trimming: 4 bases; J trimming: 5 bases; junction bases outside the gene matches: 5. CDR3 nucleotides: TGTGCCAGCAGCTCCGGACTAGCGGGGGGGCGGGAGACCCAGTACTTC. It codes for CASSSGLAGGRETQYF.